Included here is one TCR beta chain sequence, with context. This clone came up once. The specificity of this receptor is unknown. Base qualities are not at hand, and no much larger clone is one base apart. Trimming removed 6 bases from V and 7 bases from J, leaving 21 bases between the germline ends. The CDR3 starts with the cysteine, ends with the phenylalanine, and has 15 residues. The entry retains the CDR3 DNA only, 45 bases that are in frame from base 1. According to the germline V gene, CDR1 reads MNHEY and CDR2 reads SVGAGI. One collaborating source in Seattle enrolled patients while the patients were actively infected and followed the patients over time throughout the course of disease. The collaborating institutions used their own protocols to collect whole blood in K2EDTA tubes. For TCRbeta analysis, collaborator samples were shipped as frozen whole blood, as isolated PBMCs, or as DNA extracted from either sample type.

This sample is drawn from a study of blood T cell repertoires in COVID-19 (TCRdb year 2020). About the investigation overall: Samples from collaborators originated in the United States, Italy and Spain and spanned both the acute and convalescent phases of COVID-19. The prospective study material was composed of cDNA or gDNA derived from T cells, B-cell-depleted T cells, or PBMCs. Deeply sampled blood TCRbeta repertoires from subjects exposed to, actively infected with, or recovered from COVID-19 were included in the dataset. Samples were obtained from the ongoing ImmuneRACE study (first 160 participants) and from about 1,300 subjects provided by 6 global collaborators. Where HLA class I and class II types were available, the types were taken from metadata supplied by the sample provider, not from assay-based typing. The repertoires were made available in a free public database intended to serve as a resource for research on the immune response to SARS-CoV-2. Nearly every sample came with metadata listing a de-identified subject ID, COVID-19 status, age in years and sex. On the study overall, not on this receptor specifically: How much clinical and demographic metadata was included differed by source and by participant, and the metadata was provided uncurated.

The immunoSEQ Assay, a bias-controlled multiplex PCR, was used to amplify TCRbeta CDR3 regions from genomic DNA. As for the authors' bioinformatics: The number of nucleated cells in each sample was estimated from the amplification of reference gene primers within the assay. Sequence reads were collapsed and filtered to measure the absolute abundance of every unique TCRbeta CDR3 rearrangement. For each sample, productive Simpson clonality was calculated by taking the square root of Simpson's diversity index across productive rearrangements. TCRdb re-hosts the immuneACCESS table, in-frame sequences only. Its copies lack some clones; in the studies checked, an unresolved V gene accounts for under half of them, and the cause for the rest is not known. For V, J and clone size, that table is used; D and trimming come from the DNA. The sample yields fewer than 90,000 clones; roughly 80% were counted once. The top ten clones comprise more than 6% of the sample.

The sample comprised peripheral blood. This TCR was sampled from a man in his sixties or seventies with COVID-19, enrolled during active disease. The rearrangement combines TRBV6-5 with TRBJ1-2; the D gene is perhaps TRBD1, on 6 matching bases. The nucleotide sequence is TGTGCCAGCAGCCGCCGAGGACAGAAGCAGTTTGGCTACACCTTC. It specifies CASSRRGQKQFGYTF.